This TCR beta chain was profiled in a study of blood T cell repertoires in COVID-19. In the study overall: T cells, B-cell-depleted T cells, or PBMCs provided the cDNA or gDNA that served as material.

Under the authors' procedure: Estimation of nucleated cell counts was performed using reference gene primer amplification. The data were produced by immunoSEQ multiplex PCR, yet TCRdb's version contains in-frame clones alone and is incomplete. V and J calls and clone size follow that table, whereas D and trimming were derived from the DNA. Of roughly 84,000 clones in the sample, over 70% were seen once. J was trimmed by 4 bases and V by 4 bases; bases with no gene match: 2. Per the germline V gene, CDR1 is MNHEY and CDR2 is SMNVEV (reference sequence). The CDR3 has 15 residues. The receptor's source is a woman in her forties or fifties with acute or convalescent COVID-19. Sequencing input: peripheral blood. This chain connects TRBV27 to TRBJ2-3; 13 bases match TRBD2. CDR3 in amino acids: CASSYGLAGADTQYF. In DNA form, the CDR3 reads TGTGCCAGCAGTTATGGACTAGCGGGGGCAGATACGCAGTATTTT.